This T cell receptor (beta chain) was recovered during a study of blood T cell repertoires in COVID-19 (dated by TCRdb to 2018 to 2020). In the study overall: Samples from collaborators originated in the United States, Italy and Spain and spanned both the acute and convalescent phases of COVID-19. Subjects who had been exposed to COVID-19, were actively infected with it, or had recovered from it provided the deeply sampled blood TCRbeta repertoires that made up the dataset. A freely available public database, intended as a resource for researchers studying the immune response to SARS-CoV-2, is where the repertoires were released. Samples came from the ongoing ImmuneRACE study (first 160 participants) plus 1,254 subjects from 6 global collaborators. Sample metadata almost always included a de-identified subject ID, COVID-19 status, age in years and sex. Where available, HLA class I and class II types were obtained from metadata supplied by the sample provider rather than from assay-based typing. The prospective study material was composed of cDNA or gDNA derived from T cells, B-cell-depleted T cells, or PBMCs. Study-wide findings and limitations: How much clinical and demographic metadata was included differed by source and by participant, and the metadata was provided uncurated.

TCRbeta CDR3 regions were amplified from genomic DNA using the immunoSEQ Assay, a bias-controlled multiplex PCR. In the original analysis: Nucleated cell counts per sample were estimated from amplification of reference gene primers within the assay. To quantify the absolute abundance of each unique TCRbeta CDR3 rearrangement, sequence reads were collapsed and filtered. Productive Simpson clonality was computed per sample as the square root of Simpson's diversity index over productive rearrangements. TCRdb mirrors the immuneACCESS table, restricted to in-frame sequences. Some clones are absent from its copies; in checked studies, under half trace to an unresolved V gene, and the reason for the others is unknown. That table gives V, J and clone size, and the DNA gave D and trimming. In all, the sample holds 55,000 to 90,000 clones, and around 86% of those were seen once. The leading ten clones occupy about 4% of the sample.

Whole blood was collected in K2EDTA tubes by collaborating institutions according to the institutions' own protocols. For TCRbeta analysis, collaborators shipped samples as frozen whole blood, isolated PBMCs, or DNA extracted from either of those sample types. Remarks on this clone: Its specific antigen is unknown. Per-base quality was not reported, and no clone a single base away is much larger than it.

The sequenced sample consisted of peripheral blood. This receptor was identified in a man in his 70s with active COVID-19.

The CDR3 region has the sequence CASSTGTANYGYTF. Here is the DNA: TGTGCCAGCAGCACCGGGACAGCTAACTATGGCTACACCTTC. Recombination connected TRBV28 to TRBJ1-2, with 7 bases aligning to TRBD1. The CDR3, from cysteine to phenylalanine, totals 14 residues. Left in the record is the CDR3 DNA by itself, 42 bases read in frame from the first base. The germline V gene encodes CDR1 MDHEN and CDR2 SYDVKM. V loses 6 bases at its end and J loses 0 bases; junction bases beyond the gene matches: 4.